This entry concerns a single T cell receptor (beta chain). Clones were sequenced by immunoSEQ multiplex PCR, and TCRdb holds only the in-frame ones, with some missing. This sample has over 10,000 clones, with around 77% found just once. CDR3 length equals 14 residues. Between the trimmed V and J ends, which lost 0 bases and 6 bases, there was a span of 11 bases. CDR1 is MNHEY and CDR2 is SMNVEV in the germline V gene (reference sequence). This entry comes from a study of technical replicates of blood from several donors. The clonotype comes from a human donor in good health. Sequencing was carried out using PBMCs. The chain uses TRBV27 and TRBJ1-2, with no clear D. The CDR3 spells CASSLSFGGNGYTF. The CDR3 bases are TGTGCCAGCAGTTTATCTTTTGGAGGTAATGGCTACACCTTC.